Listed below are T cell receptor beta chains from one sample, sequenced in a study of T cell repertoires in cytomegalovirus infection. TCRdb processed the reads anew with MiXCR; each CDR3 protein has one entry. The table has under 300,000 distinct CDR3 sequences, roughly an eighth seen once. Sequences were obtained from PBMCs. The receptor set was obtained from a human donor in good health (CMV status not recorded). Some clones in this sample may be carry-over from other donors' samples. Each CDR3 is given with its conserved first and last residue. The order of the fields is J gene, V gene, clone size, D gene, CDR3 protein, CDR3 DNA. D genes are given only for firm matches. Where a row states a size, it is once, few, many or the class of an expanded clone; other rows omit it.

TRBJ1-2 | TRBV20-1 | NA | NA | CSARTENGYTF | TGCAGTGCTAGAACGGAAAATGGCTACACCTTC
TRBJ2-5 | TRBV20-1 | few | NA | CSAEIPGRSEETQYF | TGCAGTGCTGAGATCCCTGGCAGGAGTGAGGAGACCCAGTACTTC
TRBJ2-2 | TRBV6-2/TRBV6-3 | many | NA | CASRSRVNTGELFF | TGTGCCAGTAGAAGCCGGGTTAACACCGGGGAGCTGTTTTTT
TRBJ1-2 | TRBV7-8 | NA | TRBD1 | CASSLEGTGDNYGYTF | TGTGCCAGCAGCTTAGAGGGGACAGGAGATAACTATGGCTACACCTTC
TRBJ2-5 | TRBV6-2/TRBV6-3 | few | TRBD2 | CASSYPNRTSVPFSQYF | TGTGCCAGCAGTTACCCTAATCGGACTAGCGTCCCGTTCAGCCAGTACTTC
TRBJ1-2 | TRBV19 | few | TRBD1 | CASSIGGGAWGYTF | TGTGCCAGTAGTATAGGAGGGGGCGCCTGGGGCTACACCTTC
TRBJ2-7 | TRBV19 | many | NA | CASSITGPGEQYF | TGTGCCAGTAGTATAACGGGCCCGGGCGAGCAGTACTTC
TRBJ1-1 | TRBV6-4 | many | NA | CASRVDQNTEAFF | TGTGCCAGCAGAGTAGACCAGAACACTGAAGCTTTCTTT
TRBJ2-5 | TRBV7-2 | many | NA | CASSPVRGLQETQYF | TGTGCCAGCAGCCCAGTCCGGGGGCTCCAAGAGACCCAGTACTTC
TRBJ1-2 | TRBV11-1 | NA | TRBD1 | CASSPDRGTYGYTF | TGTGCCAGCAGCCCGGACAGGGGAACCTATGGCTACACCTTC
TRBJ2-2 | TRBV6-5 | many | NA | CASSYSTTETGELFF | TGTGCCAGCAGTTACTCGACGACAGAAACCGGGGAGCTGTTTTTT
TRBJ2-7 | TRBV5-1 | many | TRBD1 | CASNVGTGPNEQYF | TGCGCCAGCAACGTCGGGACAGGGCCTAACGAGCAGTACTTC
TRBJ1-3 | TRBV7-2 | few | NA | CASSLAVTAGNTIYF | TGTGCCAGCAGCTTAGCTGTGACAGCGGGAAACACCATATATTTT
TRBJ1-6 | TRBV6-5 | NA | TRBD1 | CASSYWDRGNSPLHF | TGTGCCAGCAGTTATTGGGACAGGGGGAATTCACCCCTCCACTTT
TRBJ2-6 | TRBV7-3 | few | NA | CASSSPASGANVLTF | TGTGCCAGCAGCTCCCCAGCCTCTGGGGCCAACGTCCTGACTTTC
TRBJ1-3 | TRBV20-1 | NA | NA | CSASEGRPGNTIYF | TGCAGTGCAAGTGAGGGTCGTCCTGGAAACACCATATATTTT
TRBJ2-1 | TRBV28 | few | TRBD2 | CASCLAGGPHNEQFF | TGTGCCAGCTGCCTAGCGGGAGGGCCCCACAATGAGCAGTTCTTC
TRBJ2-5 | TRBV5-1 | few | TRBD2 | CASSVPGLEETQYF | TGCGCCAGCAGCGTTCCGGGACTAGAAGAGACCCAGTACTTC
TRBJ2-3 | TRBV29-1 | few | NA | CSVGREVTDTQYF | TGCAGCGTTGGTAGGGAAGTCACAGATACGCAGTATTTT
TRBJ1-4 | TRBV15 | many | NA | CATSRLGQLNEKLFF | TGTGCCACCAGCAGACTCGGACAGCTTAATGAAAAACTGTTTTTT
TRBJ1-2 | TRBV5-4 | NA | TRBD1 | CASSLPGQLYGYTF | TGTGCCAGCAGCCTCCCGGGACAGCTCTATGGCTACACCTTC
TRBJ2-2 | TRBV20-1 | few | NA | CSASGPITGELFF | TGCAGTGCGTCGGGACCGATCACCGGGGAGCTGTTTTTT
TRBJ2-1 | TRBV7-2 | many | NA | CASSLGVGGSSYNEQFF | TGTGCCAGCAGCTTAGGGGTCGGCGGTAGCTCCTACAATGAGCAGTTCTTC
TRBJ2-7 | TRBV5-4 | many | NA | CASSRDFAYEQYF | TGTGCCAGCAGCCGGGACTTTGCCTACGAGCAGTACTTC
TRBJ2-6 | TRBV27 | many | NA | CASSQPGYSGANVLTF | TGTGCCAGCAGTCAACCCGGGTACTCTGGGGCCAACGTCCTGACTTTC
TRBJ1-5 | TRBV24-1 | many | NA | CATSENGHQPQHF | TGTGCCACCAGCGAGAATGGTCACCAGCCCCAGCATTTT
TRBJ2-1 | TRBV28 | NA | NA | CASGGGNVNEQFF | TGTGCCAGTGGGGGGGGCAACGTCAATGAGCAGTTCTTC
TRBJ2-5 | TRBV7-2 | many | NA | CASSLFAVQETQYF | TGTGCCAGCAGCTTATTTGCGGTTCAAGAGACCCAGTACTTC
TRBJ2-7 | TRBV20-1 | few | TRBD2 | CSAGGDNEQYF | TGCAGTGCTGGGGGGGATAACGAGCAGTACTTC
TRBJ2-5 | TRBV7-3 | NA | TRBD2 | CASSPGGNLVETQYF | TGTGCCAGCAGCCCCGGGGGGAACCTGGTGGAGACCCAGTACTTC
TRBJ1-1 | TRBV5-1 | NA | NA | CASSLASDTEAFF | TGCGCCAGCAGCTTGGCCTCGGACACTGAAGCTTTCTTT
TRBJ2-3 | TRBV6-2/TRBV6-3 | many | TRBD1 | CASRGQGADTQYF | TGTGCCAGCAGGGGACAGGGGGCAGATACGCAGTATTTT
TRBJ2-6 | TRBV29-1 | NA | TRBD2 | CSVQRREGPGANVLTF | TGCAGCGTTCAGAGGCGGGAGGGCCCTGGGGCCAACGTCCTGACTTTC
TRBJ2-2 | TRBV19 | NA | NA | CASSMWQGISSGELFF | TGTGCCAGTAGTATGTGGCAGGGGATATCCTCCGGGGAGCTGTTTTTT
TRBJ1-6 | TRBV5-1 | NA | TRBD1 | CASSLAGQGANSPLHF | TGCGCCAGCAGCTTGGCCGGCCAGGGGGCTAATTCACCCCTCCACTTT
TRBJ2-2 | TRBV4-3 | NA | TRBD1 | CASSFRDRNTGELFF | TGCGCCAGCAGCTTCCGGGACAGAAACACCGGGGAGCTGTTTTTT
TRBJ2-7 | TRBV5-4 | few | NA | CASSSALRTYEQYF | TGTGCCAGCAGCTCGGCCCTACGGACCTACGAGCAGTACTTC
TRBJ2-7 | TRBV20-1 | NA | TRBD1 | CSALQGSSYEQYF | TGCAGTGCTTTACAGGGGTCCTCCTACGAGCAGTACTTC
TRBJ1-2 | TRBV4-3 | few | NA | CASSHPDGRDGYTF | TGCGCCAGCAGCCACCCGGACGGAAGGGATGGCTACACCTTC
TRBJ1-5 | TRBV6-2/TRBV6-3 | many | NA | CASSYLSNQPQHF | TGTGCCAGCAGTTATTTGAGCAATCAGCCCCAGCATTTT
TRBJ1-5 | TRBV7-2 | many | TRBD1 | CASSLGVGQGQPQHF | TGTGCCAGCAGCTTAGGCGTCGGACAGGGTCAGCCCCAGCATTTT
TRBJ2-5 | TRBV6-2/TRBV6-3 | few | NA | CASSYSLAEETQYF | TGTGCCAGCAGTTACAGCCTGGCGGAAGAGACCCAGTACTTC